This T cell receptor beta chain was captured in a study of T cell repertoires in cytomegalovirus infection (dated by TCRdb to the late 2010s). At the level of the whole study: Recently identified HLA-C-restricted CMV epitopes, whose presentation resists viral immunomodulation, were targeted by peptide stimulations together with well-studied HLA-B-restricted epitopes. Donor HLA type was relevant to the analysis, as public TCR beta signatures indicated carriage of CMV infection together with the matching HLA type. Overall results and qualifications from the work: The ex vivo response was dominated by HLA-C-restricted CMV-specific TCR beta clonotypes, which also provided the single most frequent clonotype in two of eight donors. In both this cohort and an independent cohort of 352 donors, the cumulative frequency of public TCR beta family members distinguished carriers of CMV infection plus the relevant HLA type.

The CDR3 measures 16 amino acids from cysteine to phenylalanine. The DNA shown is the 48-base CDR3, in frame from base 1. Trimming at the junction amounts to 4 bases on V and 9 bases on J, and the germline ends lie 19 bases apart. The germline V gene supplies CDR1 SGHTA and CDR2 FQGNSA. The instrument was an Illumina HiSeq 1500. TCRdb itself trimmed the public reads at Q25 with fastp, ran MiXCR and retained productive beta chains. A single entry per CDR3 protein holds the most common genes and DNA from its merged rows. This sample lists under 850,000 distinct CDR3 sequences; 30% to 40% were detected once. The top ten clones comprise 15% to 20% of the sample. This clonotype was observed a few times. The antigen it binds to is not known. Within one base of it there is no much larger clone, and no base qualities were kept. The meaning of the sample's treatment or condition label: in vitro stimulation with specific CMV peptide epitopes to enrich CMV-specific T cells.

The sample here was cultured PBMCs, taken from culture after CMV antigen stimulation. Rearrangement joined TRBV7-2 to TRBJ1-6, with the D gene uncertain. This TCR derives from a human donor in good health (CMV status not recorded). Some clones in this sample may be carry-over from other donors' samples. The bases read TGTGCCAGCAGCTCACAGCCCATGGGAGCGGGTTCACCCCTCCACTTT. Translated, it reads CASSSQPMGAGSPLHF.